This TCR beta chain was obtained from a study of metastatic and nonmetastatic thyroid tumors (TCRdb year 2020). About the full investigation: For patients with malignant and with benign thyroid disease, the researchers compared repertoires between peripheral blood samples and tumor or nodule tissue samples.

Counted from cysteine to phenylalanine, this CDR3 has 18 amino acids. Only the CDR3 region is kept as DNA, spanning 54 bases read in frame from base 1. For this chain, trimming is 1 base at the V end and 0 bases at the J end, and the number of junction bases without a gene match is 8. CDR1 and CDR2, per the germline V gene, are MDHEN and SYDVKM. This clone was counted many times. Which antigen it targets is not known. It has no much larger one-base neighbor in the sample; base qualities were not kept. The method behind the library was PCR. For sequencing, an Illumina HiSeq 4000 was employed. The TCR beta-chain CDR3 region of each patient was profiled by high-throughput sequencing. Under the source paper's analysis protocol: Drawing on CDR3 differences between clinicopathological groups, the researchers built a classifier meant to tell apart patients with distant-metastatic papillary thyroid cancer. The Shannon index was used to measure repertoire diversity, and the Morisita-Horn index was used to measure how similar tumor and blood repertoires were. Starting from the raw public reads, TCRdb applied fastp trimming at Q25, assembled clones with MiXCR and retained in-frame beta chains. The V and J calls and clone size are TCRdb's, not the authors'. Across this sample there are nearly 35,000 clones, with more than 15% seen only once. Roughly 7% of the sample rests with the top ten.

Before undergoing thyroid surgery, none of the patients had been given any kind of treatment. Using T-cell receptor beta sequencing, the study looked back at clinical samples from patients collected from 2012 to 2018. Results the study describes overall, beyond this receptor: TCR beta diversity was reported as significantly higher in malignant tumors than in benign nodules, in both blood and tumor samples.

What was sequenced was blood. The chain was built from TRBV28 and TRBJ1-5; 8 bases in the junction line up with TRBD1. The receptor's source is a female donor with papillary thyroid cancer or a benign thyroid nodule (not recorded which). Some clones in this sample may be carry-over from other donors' samples. The encoded CDR3 is CASSLFLRTGTSNQPQHF. The base sequence is TGTGCCAGCAGTTTATTTTTGAGGACAGGGACTAGCAATCAGCCCCAGCATTTT.